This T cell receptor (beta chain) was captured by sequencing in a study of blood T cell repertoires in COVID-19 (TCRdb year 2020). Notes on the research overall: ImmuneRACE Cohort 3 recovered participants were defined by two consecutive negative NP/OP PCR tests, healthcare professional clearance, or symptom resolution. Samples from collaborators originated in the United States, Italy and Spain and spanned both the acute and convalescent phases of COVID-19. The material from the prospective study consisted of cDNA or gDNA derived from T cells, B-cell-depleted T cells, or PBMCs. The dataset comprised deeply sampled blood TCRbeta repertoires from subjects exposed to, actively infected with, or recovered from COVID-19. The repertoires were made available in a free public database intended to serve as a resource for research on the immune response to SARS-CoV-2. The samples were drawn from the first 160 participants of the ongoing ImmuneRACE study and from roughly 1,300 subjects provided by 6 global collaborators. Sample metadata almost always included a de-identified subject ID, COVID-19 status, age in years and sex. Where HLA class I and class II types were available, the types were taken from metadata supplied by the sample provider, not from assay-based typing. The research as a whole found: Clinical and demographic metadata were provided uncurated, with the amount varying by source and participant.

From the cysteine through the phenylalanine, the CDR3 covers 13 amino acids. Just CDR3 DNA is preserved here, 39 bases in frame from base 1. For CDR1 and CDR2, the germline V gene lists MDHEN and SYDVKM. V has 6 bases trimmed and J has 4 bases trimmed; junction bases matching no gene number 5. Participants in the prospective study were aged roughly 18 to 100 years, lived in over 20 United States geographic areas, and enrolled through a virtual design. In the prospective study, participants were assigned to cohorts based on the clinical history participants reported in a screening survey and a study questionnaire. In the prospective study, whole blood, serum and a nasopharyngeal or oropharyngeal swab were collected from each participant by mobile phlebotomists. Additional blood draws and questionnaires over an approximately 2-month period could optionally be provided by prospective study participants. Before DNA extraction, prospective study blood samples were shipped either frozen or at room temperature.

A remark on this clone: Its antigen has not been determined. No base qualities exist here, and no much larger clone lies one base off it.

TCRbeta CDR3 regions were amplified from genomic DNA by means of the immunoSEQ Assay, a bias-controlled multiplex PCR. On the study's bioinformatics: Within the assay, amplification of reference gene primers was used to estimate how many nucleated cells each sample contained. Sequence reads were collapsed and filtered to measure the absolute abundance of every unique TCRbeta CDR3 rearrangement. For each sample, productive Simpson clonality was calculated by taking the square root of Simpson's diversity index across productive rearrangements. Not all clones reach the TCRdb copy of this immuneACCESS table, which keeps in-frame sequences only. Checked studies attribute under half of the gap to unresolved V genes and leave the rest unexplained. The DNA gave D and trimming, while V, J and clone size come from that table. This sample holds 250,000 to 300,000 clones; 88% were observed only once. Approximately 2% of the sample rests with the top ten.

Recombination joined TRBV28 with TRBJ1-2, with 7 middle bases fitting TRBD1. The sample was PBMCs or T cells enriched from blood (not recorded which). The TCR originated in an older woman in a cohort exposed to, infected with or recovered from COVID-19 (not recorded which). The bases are TGTGCCAGCAGCCCGGGACAGACCTATGGCTACACCTTC. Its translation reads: CASSPGQTYGYTF.